The 22 T cell receptor beta chains below come from one sample, sequenced in a study of T-cell memory formation after mild COVID-19. MiXCR was run by TCRdb on the 5' RACE reads, yielding one entry per CDR3 protein. The data hold 500,000 to 550,000 distinct CDR3 sequences, with about 20% observed a single time. Sequences were obtained from PBMCs or a T cell subset sorted from them (not recorded which). These TCRs come from an adult woman who had mild COVID-19 (a few samples of this study predate the infection). Cell type and time point are not known.

This clonotype was seen only a few times. The chain is built from TRBV16 and TRBJ1-1; 10 bases line up with TRBD1. V trimming: 7 bases; J trimming: 0 bases; junction bases outside the gene matches: 8. The CDR3 has 16 amino acids. Germline V gene lookup returns CDR1 KGHSY and CDR2 FQNENV. CDR3 sequence reads: CASTPGTGALNTEAFF. DNA for the CDR3: TGTGCCAGCACCCCGGGGACAGGGGCCCTGAACACTGAAGCTTTCTTT.

The V gene is TRBV3-1, the J gene TRBJ2-3; a possible D gene is TRBD1 (7 bases). CDR3 length equals 16 residues. The V end lost 7 bases, the J end lost 3 bases, and 20 bases lay between the germline ends. Germline CDR1 LGHDT, CDR2 YNNKEL (reference sequence). Here the CDR3 reads CASTPFGSRGTDTQYF. CDR3 DNA: TGTGCCAGCACCCCGTTCGGGAGCAGGGGGACAGATACGCAGTATTTT.

This chain links TRBV7-3 with TRBJ1-6; a weak D match, TRBD1 (5 bases). Per the germline V gene, CDR1 is SGHTA and CDR2 is FQGTGA. The CDR3 length is 13 residues. Trimming left V 5 bases short and J 10 bases short, with 12 bases between. CDR3 sequence reads: CASSISWDSPLHF. The CDR3 DNA reads as TGTGCCAGCAGCATCTCGTGGGACTCACCCCTCCACTTT.

The chain links TRBV12-3 or TRBV12-4 to TRBJ1-1, with D maybe TRBD1 (5 bases). Trimming pared 7 bases from V and 4 bases from J, leaving 13 bases between. The CDR3 spans 13 residues. CDR3 protein: CASTPRVGTEAFF. CDR3 sequence (DNA): TGTGCCAGCACCCCCAGGGTAGGCACTGAAGCTTTCTTT.

The sample holds a few counts of this clonotype. This chain joins TRBV5-1 and TRBJ2-2; 9 bases fit TRBD2. With 1 base clipped from V and 6 bases from J, the junction kept 10 bases outside the gene matches. The CDR3 spans 17 residues. The germline gives CDR1 SGHRS, CDR2 YFSETQ. The CDR3 region has the DNA TGCGCCAGCAGCTTGAACCCGACTAGCGGTAACGCCGGGGAGCTGTTTTTT. Translation: CASSLNPTSGNAGELFF.

This rearrangement joins TRBV7-9 to TRBJ2-7, with a weak D call TRBD2 (6 bases). The CDR3 extends over 15 amino acids. The V end was cut by 7 bases, the J end by 3 bases, with 19 bases between. Germline-derived CDR1 and CDR2 are SEHNR and FQNEAQ (reference sequence). Here the CDR3 reads CASTPRRGRDYEQYF. The CDR3 DNA sequence: TGTGCCAGCACCCCCCGGAGAGGGCGGGACTACGAGCAGTACTTC.

The chain is built from TRBV19 and TRBJ1-1; a weak D match, TRBD1 (5 bases). With 3 bases removed from V and 1 base from J, the gap between germline ends came to 18 bases. Germline V lookup: CDR1 LNHDA, CDR2 SQIVND (reference sequence). This CDR3 is 17 amino acids long. The CDR3 reads CASSIGRDGKANTEAFF. The CDR3 DNA follows: TGTGCCAGTAGTATCGGCCGGGACGGGAAGGCGAACACTGAAGCTTTCTTT. Full variable domain (rest looked up from reference TRBV19 and TRBJ1-1): DGGITQSPKYLFRKEGQNVTLSCEQNLNHDAMYWYRQDPGQGLRLIYYSQIVNDFQKGDIAEGYSVSREKKESFPLTVTSAQKNPTAFYLCASSIGRDGKANTEAFFGQGTRLTVV.

This clonotype was recorded a few times. V is TRBV4-2 and J is TRBJ2-7; TRBD1 or TRBD2 may be the D gene (5 bases each). Germline CDR1 and CDR2: LGHNA and YNFKEQ. The CDR3 loop spans 14 amino acids. With 5 bases removed from V and 5 bases from J, the gap between germline ends came to 16 bases. In DNA form, the CDR3 reads TGTGCCAGCAGCTACAAGAGGTTGGGGGACGAGCAGTACTTC. Translation: CASSYKRLGDEQYF.

The table lists this clonotype with a few counts. The J gene is TRBJ1-1, the V gene TRBV6-2 or TRBV6-3; no clear D gene. This CDR3 has 13 amino acids. Trimming removed 2 bases at V and 1 base at J, with 5 bases between. In germline, CDR1 is MNHEY, CDR2 SVGEGT. CDR3 nucleotide sequence: TGTGCCAGCAGTTACCTGCCGAACACTGAAGCTTTCTTT. It is translated as CASSYLPNTEAFF.

This clonotype has a handful of counts. The rearrangement uses TRBV20-1 and TRBJ1-6, with D possibly being TRBD1 (5 bases). Germline CDR1 and CDR2: DFQATT and SNEGSKA (reference sequence). Trimming pared 1 base from V and 2 bases from J, leaving 12 bases between. The CDR3 is 16 amino acids. The CDR3 is CSARVSGNTYNSPLHF. In DNA form, the CDR3 reads TGCAGTGCTAGAGTGTCAGGGAACACCTATAATTCACCCCTCCACTTT.

This clonotype was seen more than once but under ten times. The CDR3 sequence is CATSNTGVEETQYF. The CDR3 nucleotides are TGTGCCACCAGCAATACAGGGGTAGAAGAGACCCAGTACTTC. The chain is built from TRBV24-1 and TRBJ2-5; 7 bases align to TRBD1. With 7 bases clipped from V and 3 bases from J, the junction kept 7 bases outside the gene matches. CDR1 and CDR2 (germline): KGHDR, SFDVKD. This CDR3 has 14 residues.

This clonotype has more than one count but fewer than ten. The chain couples TRBV15 to TRBJ2-4, with D perhaps TRBD1 (5 bases). Germline V gene data show CDR1 as LNHNV and CDR2 as YYDKDF (reference sequence). The ends were cut back, 3 bases at V and 0 bases at J, with 9 bases in the middle. CDR3 length: 15 amino acids. Here the CDR3 DNA reads TGTGCCACCAGCAGTTGGGGCGAAGCCAAAAACATTCAGTACTTC. It specifies CATSSWGEAKNIQYF.

The genes are TRBV29-1 and TRBJ2-7; D perhaps matches TRBD2 (6 bases). CDR1 SQVTM and CDR2 ANQGSEA come from the germline V gene. V lost 3 bases to trimming and J lost 4 bases, with 13 bases between them. The CDR3 is 13 amino acids. The DNA for the CDR3 is TGCAGCGTTGAGGTCGGGGGACTTTACGAGCAGTACTTC. Translation: CSVEVGGLYEQYF.

This clonotype was seen more than once but under ten times. The V call is TRBV7-6, the J call TRBJ1-4, with 8 bases matching TRBD1. This CDR3 is built from 16 residues. Germline CDR1 SGHVS, CDR2 FNYEAQ. V was pared by 5 bases and J by 2 bases, with 7 bases of the junction left unmatched. The CDR3 region has the DNA TGTGCCAGCAGCCCGGGACAGGTGGCGACTAATGAAAAACTGTTTTTT. Protein: CASSPGQVATNEKLFF.

The sample holds a few counts of this clonotype. The rearrangement links TRBV5-1 to TRBJ1-1, with D maybe TRBD1 (5 bases). The germline V gene has CDR1 SGHRS and CDR2 YFSETQ. Trimming stripped 0 bases from V and 5 bases from J, with 11 bases between. The CDR3 has 14 amino acids. The CDR3 region is CASSLDEGRTEAFF. CDR3 bases: TGCGCCAGCAGCTTGGATGAGGGACGGACTGAAGCTTTCTTT.

The V gene is TRBV24-1, the J gene TRBJ2-1; 8 bases fit TRBD2. CDR1 KGHDR and CDR2 SFDVKD come from the germline V gene. CDR3 length: 13 residues. The V segment lost 9 bases and the J segment 3 bases; nucleotides outside the gene matches: 3. The CDR3 loop reads CATQAGDYNEQFF. The CDR3 DNA reads TGTGCCACCCAAGCGGGGGACTACAATGAGCAGTTCTTC.

The table lists this clonotype with many counts. The rearrangement uses TRBV9 and TRBJ2-5; 8 bases agree with TRBD1. The CDR3 is 15 amino acids. The V and J ends lost 4 bases and 5 bases, in that order; junction bases with no gene match: 10. Per germline, CDR1 SGDLS and CDR2 YYNGEE. The CDR3 loop reads CASSQDGQGRETQYF. The DNA of the CDR3 is TGTGCCAGCAGCCAAGACGGACAGGGTAGGGAGACCCAGTACTTC.

This clonotype has just a few counts. The chain carries TRBV5-1 and TRBJ1-2, with 7 bases identical to TRBD1. V lost 3 bases, J lost 6 bases, and 11 bases stayed unmatched. Germline V gives CDR1 SGHRS, CDR2 YFSETQ. The CDR3 has 15 amino acids. CDR3 sequence: CASSSTPGQRDGYTF. Here the CDR3 DNA reads TGCGCCAGCAGCTCAACTCCGGGACAGAGGGATGGCTACACCTTC.

The J gene is TRBJ1-1, the V gene TRBV5-1, with 9 bases fitting TRBD1. The germline CDR1 and CDR2 sequences are SGHRS and YFSETQ. J was trimmed by 3 bases and V by 4 bases; bases with no gene match: 7. This CDR3 is 15 amino acids long. CDR3 bases: TGCGCCAGCAGCGGATGGGACAGGGAGGACACTGAAGCTTTCTTT. Translating it yields CASSGWDREDTEAFF.

This clonotype was observed a handful of times. CDR3 nucleotide sequence: TGCAGTGCTAGGGGGGGCCAGGGTATTGTCAATTCACCCCTCCACTTT. It is translated as CSARGGQGIVNSPLHF. V usage is TRBV20-1 and J usage is TRBJ1-6; maybe TRBD1 (6 bases). This CDR3 has 16 residues. The ends were cut back, 3 bases at V and 7 bases at J, with 19 bases in the middle. Germline V gene sequence: CDR1 DFQATT, CDR2 SNEGSKA (reference sequence).

The V and J genes are TRBV6-5 and TRBJ2-7; D tentatively fits TRBD1 or TRBD2 (5 bases each). Per the germline V gene, CDR1 is MNHEY and CDR2 is SVGAGI. The CDR3 length is 15 residues. V lost 0 bases, J lost 5 bases, and 14 bases lay in between. The DNA for the CDR3 is TGTGCCAGCAGTTACTCGGGGGATCGACTAAACGAGCAGTACTTC. Translation gives CASSYSGDRLNEQYF.

The sample holds a few counts of this clonotype. The V and J genes are TRBV20-1 and TRBJ2-7, with D possibly being TRBD2 (5 bases). The CDR3 totals 15 residues. Germline lookup yields CDR1 DFQATT and CDR2 SNEGSKA (reference sequence). Trimming cost V 1 base and J 0 bases, with 13 bases left between them. This CDR3 is CSARVSTGSSYEQYF. The CDR3 DNA reads TGCAGTGCTAGAGTCTCGACGGGGAGCTCCTACGAGCAGTACTTC.